This T cell receptor (beta chain) was obtained from a study of blood T cell repertoires in COVID-19. Study-level background: The United States, Italy and Spain were the sources of the acute and convalescent COVID-19 samples. Sample material is recorded as cDNA or gDNA derived from T cells, B-cell-depleted T cells, or PBMCs.

Original analysis: Using reference gene primer amplification, nucleated cell counts were estimated. TCRdb's table, derived via immunoSEQ multiplex PCR, lists solely in-frame clones and lacks some. V, J and clone size reflect that table, while D and trimming were determined from the DNA. There are some 87,000 clones in the sample; around 87% occur only once, and roughly a sixth lies in the top ten. This receptor was taken from a human donor in a cohort sampled during active COVID-19. The sample taken for sequencing was peripheral blood.

The CDR3 protein is CASSFPGQGGREQYF. The CDR3 region has the DNA TGTGCCAGCAGCTTTCCGGGACAGGGTGGAAGGGAGCAGTACTTC. The chain uses TRBV11-2 and TRBJ2-7, with 9 bases fitting TRBD1. The V gene's germline CDR1 is SGHAT and CDR2 FQNNGV. The CDR3 has 15 residues. Trimming removed 3 bases from V and 7 bases from J; junction bases left unmatched: 10. Combining the CDR3 with reference TRBV11-2 and TRBJ2-7 gives the whole variable domain EAGVAQSPRYKIIEKRQSVAFWCNPISGHATLYWYQQILGQGPKLLIQFQNNGVVDDSQLPKDRFSAERLKGVDSTLKIQPAKLEDSAVYLCASSFPGQGGREQYFGPGTRLTVT.